This is a list of T cell receptor beta chains from one sample in a study of CD8 T cells in Susac syndrome. TCRdb recomputed calls from the immunoSEQ multiplex PCR reads with MiXCR, one row per CDR3 protein. The table has 120,000 or so distinct CDR3 sequences, around 94% seen once. Material: CD4+ T cells from PBMCs. Receptor source: a human donor with multiple sclerosis. Each CDR3 is given with its conserved first and last residue. D genes are given only for firm matches. Clone size is given for some rows only: seen once, a few or many times, or a class if the clone is expanded.

TRBJ1-2,TRBV5-1,.,.,TGCGCCAGCAGCTCGGGACAACACTATGGCTACACCTTC,CASSSGQHYGYTF
TRBJ2-3,TRBV11-2,.,.,TGTGCCAGCAGCCGGGACGCAGATACGCAGTATTTT,CASSRDADTQYF
TRBJ1-3,TRBV7-9,.,.,TGTGCCAGCAGCTTATGGGTAGACCTCTCTGGAAACACCATATATTTT,CASSLWVDLSGNTIYF
TRBJ2-2,TRBV12-3/TRBV12-4,.,TRBD2,TGTGCCAGCAGTTCCCCGGGACTAGCAGTCACCGGGGAGCTGTTTTTT,CASSSPGLAVTGELFF
TRBJ1-5,TRBV12-3/TRBV12-4,.,TRBD1,TGTGCCAGCAGCCAACCCTTGCGCAGGGGGATTCATCAGCCCCAGCATTTT,CASSQPLRRGIHQPQHF
TRBJ1-3,TRBV5-1,once,TRBD1,TGCGCCAGCAGCTTGGGGGGGACAGGGCCTGGAAACACCATATATTTT,CASSLGGTGPGNTIYF
TRBJ2-7,TRBV5-1,.,.,TGCGCCAGCAGCTTGTATACCGCCTACGAGCAGTACTTC,CASSLYTAYEQYF
TRBJ2-3,TRBV30,.,.,TGTGCCTGGAGCAGGGCGTACGAAAGCACAGATACGCAGTATTTT,CAWSRAYESTDTQYF
TRBJ1-2,TRBV14,.,.,TGTGCCAGCAGCCCCCGGAGGGAATATGGCTACACCTTC,CASSPRREYGYTF
TRBJ1-1,TRBV4-1,.,TRBD1,TGCGCCAGCAGCCAGGGACAGATTGGTGAAGCTTTCTTT,CASSQGQIGEAFF
TRBJ2-5,TRBV5-4,.,TRBD2,TGTGCCAGCAGCTTGGGAGGGAGGGAAGAGACCCAGTACTTC,CASSLGGREETQYF
TRBJ1-1,TRBV25-1,.,.,TGTGCCAGCAGTAAACAAAGCTGGACTGAAGCTTTCTTT,CASSKQSWTEAFF
TRBJ2-1,TRBV9,.,.,TGTGCCAGCAGCGTGGGGCAGCAAAACAATGAGCAGTTCTTC,CASSVGQQNNEQFF
TRBJ2-7,TRBV29-1,once,TRBD1,TGCAGCGTTGTAAAAGGGACAGGAACATCCTACGAGCAGTACTTC,CSVVKGTGTSYEQYF
TRBJ1-2,TRBV5-6,.,.,TGTGCCAGCAGCTTGGCCTTGGGGGCTGGCTACACCTTC,CASSLALGAGYTF
TRBJ2-7,TRBV29-1,.,.,TGCAGCGTTGAGGCAGGGGCCTACGAGCAGTACTTC,CSVEAGAYEQYF
TRBJ1-2,TRBV7-3,.,.,TGTGCCAGCAGCTTACGTGGGACTCCTGAGGGTGGTGGCTACACCTTC,CASSLRGTPEGGGYTF
TRBJ1-5,TRBV7-3,.,.,TGTGCCAGCAGCCTAAGTGCCAATCAGCCCCAGCATTTT,CASSLSANQPQHF
TRBJ1-3,TRBV29-1,.,.,TGCAGCGTTGGGACCACGCTGGGAAACACCATATATTTT,CSVGTTLGNTIYF
TRBJ1-1,TRBV2,.,.,TGTGCCAGCTCATACAGGGAGACGAACACTGAAGCTTTCTTT,CASSYRETNTEAFF
TRBJ2-7,TRBV30,.,TRBD1,TGTGCCTGGGGGCGACAGGGAAGTGTATACGAGCAGTACTTC,CAWGRQGSVYEQYF
TRBJ2-5,TRBV7-9,.,.,TGTGCCAGCAGCTACAGCCGCGGGAAAGGGCCTACTCAAGAGACCCAGTACTTC,CASSYSRGKGPTQETQYF
TRBJ2-7,TRBV29-1,.,.,TGCAGCGTGACCCTCGGGCTCTCCTACGAGCAGTACTTC,CSVTLGLSYEQYF
TRBJ2-4,TRBV12-3/TRBV12-4,.,TRBD2,TGTGCCAGCAGTCCGACTAGCGGGAGACATATTCAGTACTTC,CASSPTSGRHIQYF
TRBJ1-2,TRBV3-1,.,.,TGTGCCAGCAGCGGCGTCACGGCTAACTATGGCTACACCTTC,CASSGVTANYGYTF
TRBJ1-1,TRBV4-2,.,.,TGTGCCAGCAGCCAAGATAAGCGTTTCGCTGAAGCTTTCTTT,CASSQDKRFAEAFF
TRBJ2-2,TRBV5-1,.,TRBD2,TGCGCCAGCAGCCACGCCGTATCACTAGCGGGAAAGGCCGGGGAGCTGTTTTTT,CASSHAVSLAGKAGELFF
TRBJ1-5,TRBV5-1,.,.,TGCGCCAGCAGCTTGGGGGGGTATAACAATCAGCCCCAGCATTTT,CASSLGGYNNQPQHF
TRBJ2-7,TRBV6-6,.,.,TGTGCCAGCAGTCAGGGTGCGAGGAGTTACGAGCAGTACTTC,CASSQGARSYEQYF
TRBJ1-2,TRBV29-1,.,.,TGCAGCGTTGGACACCTCGACCATGGCTACACCTTC,CSVGHLDHGYTF
TRBJ1-2,TRBV5-4,.,.,TGTGCCAGCAGCTTGGAAAGGACGGCATATGGCTACACCTTC,CASSLERTAYGYTF
TRBJ2-7,TRBV7-8,.,.,TGTGCCAGCAGCCCCAGGCGGGACCTCTGGGCACGGGAGCAGTACTTC,CASSPRRDLWAREQYF
TRBJ2-2,TRBV10-3,.,TRBD2,TGTGCCATCAGTGTTGGCCCTAGCGGGGGGAAGAACACCGGGGAGCTGTTTTTT,CAISVGPSGGKNTGELFF
TRBJ1-6,TRBV5-1,.,.,TGCGCCAGCGGTCCGAATTCACCCCTCCACTTT,CASGPNSPLHF